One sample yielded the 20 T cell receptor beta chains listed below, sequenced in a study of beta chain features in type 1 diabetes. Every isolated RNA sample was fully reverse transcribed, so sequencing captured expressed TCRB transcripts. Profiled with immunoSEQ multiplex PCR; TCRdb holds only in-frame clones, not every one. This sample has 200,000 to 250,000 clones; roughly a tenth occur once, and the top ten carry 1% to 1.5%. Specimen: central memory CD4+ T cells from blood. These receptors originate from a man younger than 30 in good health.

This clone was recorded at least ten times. DNA of the CDR3: TGCGCCAGCCTATCGGATAGCGCTTCCTACAATGAGCAGTTCTTC. Translated, it gives CASLSDSASYNEQFF. V gene TRBV5-1 combines with J gene TRBJ2-1, with TRBD2 as a possible D gene (5 bases). Trimming cost V 7 bases and J 1 base, with 15 bases left between them. The CDR3 has 15 amino acids. The germline V gene encodes CDR1 SGHRS and CDR2 YFSETQ.

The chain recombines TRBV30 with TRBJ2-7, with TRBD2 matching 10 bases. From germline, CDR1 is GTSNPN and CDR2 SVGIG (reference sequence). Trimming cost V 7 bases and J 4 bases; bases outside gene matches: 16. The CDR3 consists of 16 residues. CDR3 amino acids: CASAPSGRGRRYEQYF. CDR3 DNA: TGTGCCTCGGCCCCAAGCGGGAGGGGGAGGAGGTACGAGCAGTACTTC.

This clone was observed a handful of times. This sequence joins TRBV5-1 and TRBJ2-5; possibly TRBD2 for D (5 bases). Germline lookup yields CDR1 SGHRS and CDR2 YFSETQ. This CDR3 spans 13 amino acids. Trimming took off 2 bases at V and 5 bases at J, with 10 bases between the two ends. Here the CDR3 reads CASSFPGKETQYF. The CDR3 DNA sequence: TGCGCCAGCAGCTTCCCCGGGAAGGAGACCCAGTACTTC. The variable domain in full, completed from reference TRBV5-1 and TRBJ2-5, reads KAGVTQTPRYLIKTRGQQVTLSCSPISGHRSVSWYQQTPGQGLQFLFEYFSETQRNKGNFPGRFSGRQFSNSRSEMNVSTLELGDSALYLCASSFPGKETQYFGPGTRLLVL.

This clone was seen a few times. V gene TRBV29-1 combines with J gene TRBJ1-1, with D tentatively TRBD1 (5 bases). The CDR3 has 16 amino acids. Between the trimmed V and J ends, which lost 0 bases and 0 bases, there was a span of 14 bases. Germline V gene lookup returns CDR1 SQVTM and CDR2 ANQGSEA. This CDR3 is CSVEETPGRLNTEAFF. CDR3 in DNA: TGCAGCGTTGAAGAGACTCCGGGACGATTGAACACTGAAGCTTTCTTT.

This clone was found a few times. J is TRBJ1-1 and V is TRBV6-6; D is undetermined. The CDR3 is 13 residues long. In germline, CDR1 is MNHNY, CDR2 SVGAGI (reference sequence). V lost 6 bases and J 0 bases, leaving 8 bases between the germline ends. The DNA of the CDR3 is TGTGCCAGCAGCCCATCTATGAACACTGAAGCTTTCTTT. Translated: CASSPSMNTEAFF.

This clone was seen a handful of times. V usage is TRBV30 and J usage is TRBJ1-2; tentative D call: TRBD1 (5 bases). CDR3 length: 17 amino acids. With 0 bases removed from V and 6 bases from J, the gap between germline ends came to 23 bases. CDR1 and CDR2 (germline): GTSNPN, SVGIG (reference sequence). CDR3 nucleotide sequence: TGTGCCTGGAGTGTACCCTCCCTTCCGGGACGGACGAATGGCTACACCTTC. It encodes CAWSVPSLPGRTNGYTF.

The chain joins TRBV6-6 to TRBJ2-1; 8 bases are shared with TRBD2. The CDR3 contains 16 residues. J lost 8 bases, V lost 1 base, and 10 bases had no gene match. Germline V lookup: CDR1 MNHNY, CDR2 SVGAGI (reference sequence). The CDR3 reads CASSYLGTRLAHEQFF. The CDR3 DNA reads TGTGCCAGCAGTTACTTGGGGACTAGGTTAGCCCATGAGCAGTTCTTC.

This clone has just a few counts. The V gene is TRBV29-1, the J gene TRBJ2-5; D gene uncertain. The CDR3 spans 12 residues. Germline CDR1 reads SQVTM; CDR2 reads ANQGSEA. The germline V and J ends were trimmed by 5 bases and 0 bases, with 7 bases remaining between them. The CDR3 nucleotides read TGCAGCGTTTGGCAGCACCAAGAGACCCAGTACTTC. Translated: CSVWQHQETQYF.

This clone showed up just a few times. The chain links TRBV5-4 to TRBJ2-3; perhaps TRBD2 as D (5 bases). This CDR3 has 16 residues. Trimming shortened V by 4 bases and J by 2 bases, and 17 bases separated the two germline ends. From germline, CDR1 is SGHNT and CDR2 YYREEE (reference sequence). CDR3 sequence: CASSNVDGKITDTQYF. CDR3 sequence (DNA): TGTGCCAGCAGCAATGTCGACGGGAAGATCACAGATACGCAGTATTTT.

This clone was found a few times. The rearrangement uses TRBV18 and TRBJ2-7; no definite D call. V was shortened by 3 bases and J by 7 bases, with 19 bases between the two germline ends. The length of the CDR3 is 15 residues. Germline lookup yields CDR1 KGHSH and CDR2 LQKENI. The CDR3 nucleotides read TGTGCCAGCTCACCGGTTCGTCAGGTTCGGTTAGAGCAGTACTTC. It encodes CASSPVRQVRLEQYF.

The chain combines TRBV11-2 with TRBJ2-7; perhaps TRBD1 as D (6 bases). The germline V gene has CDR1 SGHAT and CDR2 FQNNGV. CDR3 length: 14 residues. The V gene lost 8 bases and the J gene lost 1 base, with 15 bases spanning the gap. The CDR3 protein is CASHRQGLSYEQYF. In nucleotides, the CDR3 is TGTGCCAGCCACCGGCAGGGGCTTTCCTACGAGCAGTACTTC.

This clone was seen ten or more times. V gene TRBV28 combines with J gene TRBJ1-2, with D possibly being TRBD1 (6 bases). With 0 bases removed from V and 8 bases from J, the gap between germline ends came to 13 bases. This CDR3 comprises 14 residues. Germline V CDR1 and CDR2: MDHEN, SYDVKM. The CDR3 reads CASSLWRQGHGYTF. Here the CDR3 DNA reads TGTGCCAGCAGTTTATGGCGGCAGGGGCACGGCTACACCTTC.

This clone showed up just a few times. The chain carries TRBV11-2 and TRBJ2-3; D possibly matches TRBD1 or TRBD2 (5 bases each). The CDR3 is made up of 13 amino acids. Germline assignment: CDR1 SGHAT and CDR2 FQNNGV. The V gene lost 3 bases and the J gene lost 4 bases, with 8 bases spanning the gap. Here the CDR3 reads CASSFQGADTQYF. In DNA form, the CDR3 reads TGTGCCAGCAGCTTTCAGGGAGCAGATACGCAGTATTTT.

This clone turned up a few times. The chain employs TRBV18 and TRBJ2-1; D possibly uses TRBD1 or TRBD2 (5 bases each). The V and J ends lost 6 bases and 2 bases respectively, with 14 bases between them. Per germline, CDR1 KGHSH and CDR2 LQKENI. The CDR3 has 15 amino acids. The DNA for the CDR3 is TGTGCCAGCTCGGCCGGGACGCCAGCCTACAATGAGCAGTTCTTC. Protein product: CASSAGTPAYNEQFF.

This chain's CDR3 is CASSPDPETQYF. CDR3 nucleotides: TGTGCCAGCAGCCCAGACCCCGAGACCCAGTACTTC. The chain employs TRBV7-9 and TRBJ2-5; no definite D call. Germline V gene data show CDR1 as SEHNR and CDR2 as FQNEAQ (reference sequence). This CDR3 region has 12 residues. V was pared by 5 bases and J by 5 bases, with 9 bases between.

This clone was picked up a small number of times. CDR3 coding DNA: TGTGCCTGGGGACGGGACAGACCCTATGGCTACACCTTC. Translating it yields CAWGRDRPYGYTF. The chain joins TRBV30 to TRBJ1-2; 7 nucleotides match TRBD1. This CDR3 spans 13 amino acids. The junction had 7 bases not matched to a gene; V was cut back by 5 bases and J by 4 bases. Germline V gene sequence: CDR1 GTSNPN, CDR2 SVGIG (reference sequence).

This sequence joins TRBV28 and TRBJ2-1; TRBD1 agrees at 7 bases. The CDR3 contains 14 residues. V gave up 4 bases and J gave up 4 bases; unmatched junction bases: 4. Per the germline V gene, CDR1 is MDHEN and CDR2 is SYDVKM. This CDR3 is CASSSGTDYNEQFF. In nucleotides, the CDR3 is TGTGCCAGCAGTTCCGGGACAGATTACAATGAGCAGTTCTTC.

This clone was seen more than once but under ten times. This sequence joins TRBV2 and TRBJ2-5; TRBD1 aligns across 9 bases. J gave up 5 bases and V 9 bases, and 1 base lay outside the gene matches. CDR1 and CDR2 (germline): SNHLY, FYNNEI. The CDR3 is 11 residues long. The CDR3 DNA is TGTGCCAGTGACAGGGGGGAGACCCAGTACTTC. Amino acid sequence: CASDRGETQYF.

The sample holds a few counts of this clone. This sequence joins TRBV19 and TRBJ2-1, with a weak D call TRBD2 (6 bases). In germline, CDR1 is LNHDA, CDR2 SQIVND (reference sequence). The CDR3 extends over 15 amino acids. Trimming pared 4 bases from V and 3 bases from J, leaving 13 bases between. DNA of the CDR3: TGTGCCAGTAGTAGTAGCGGATGGGTCTACAATGAGCAGTTCTTC. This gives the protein CASSSSGWVYNEQFF.

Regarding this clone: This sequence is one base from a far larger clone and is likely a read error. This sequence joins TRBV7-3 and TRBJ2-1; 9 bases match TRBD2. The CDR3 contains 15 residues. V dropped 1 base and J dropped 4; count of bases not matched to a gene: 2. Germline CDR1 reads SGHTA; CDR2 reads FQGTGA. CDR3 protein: CASSLISGSYNEQFF. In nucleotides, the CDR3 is TGTGCCAGCAGCTTAATTAGCGGGAGTTACAATGAGCAGTTCTTC.